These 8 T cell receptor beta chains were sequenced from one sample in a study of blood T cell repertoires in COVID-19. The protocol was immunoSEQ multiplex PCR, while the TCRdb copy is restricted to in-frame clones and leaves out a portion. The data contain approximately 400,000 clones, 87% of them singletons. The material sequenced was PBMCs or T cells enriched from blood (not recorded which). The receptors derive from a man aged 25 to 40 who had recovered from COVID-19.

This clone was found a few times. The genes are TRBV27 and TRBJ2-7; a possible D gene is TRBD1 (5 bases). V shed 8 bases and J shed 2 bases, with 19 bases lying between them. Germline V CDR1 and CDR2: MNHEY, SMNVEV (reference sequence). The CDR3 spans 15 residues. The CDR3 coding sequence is TGTGCCAGCCGCAGACCCAGGGATTCAGCCTACGAGCAGTACTTC. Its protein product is CASRRPRDSAYEQYF.

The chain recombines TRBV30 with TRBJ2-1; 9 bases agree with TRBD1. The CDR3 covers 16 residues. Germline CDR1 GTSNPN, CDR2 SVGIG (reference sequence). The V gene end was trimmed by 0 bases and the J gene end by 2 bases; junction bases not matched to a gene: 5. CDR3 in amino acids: CAWSVLDRGAYNEQFF. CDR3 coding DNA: TGTGCCTGGAGTGTACTTGACAGGGGGGCCTACAATGAGCAGTTCTTC. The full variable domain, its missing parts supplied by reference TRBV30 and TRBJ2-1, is SQTIHQWPATLVQPVGSPLSLECTVEGTSNPNLYWYRQAAGRGLQLLFYSVGIGQISSEVPQNLSASRPQDRQFILSSKKLLLSDSGFYLCAWSVLDRGAYNEQFFGPGTRLTVL.

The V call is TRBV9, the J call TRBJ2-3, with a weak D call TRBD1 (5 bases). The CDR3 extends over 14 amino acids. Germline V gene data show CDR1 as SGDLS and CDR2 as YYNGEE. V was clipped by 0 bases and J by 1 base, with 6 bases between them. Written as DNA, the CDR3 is TGTGCCAGCAGCGTAGTAGGGGGCACAGATACGCAGTATTTT. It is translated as CASSVVGGTDTQYF.

In DNA, the CDR3 is TGTGCCAGCAGCCAAGGTCCGTCTGAAGCTTTCTTT. Its translation: CASSQGPSEAFF. The chain joins TRBV3-1 (or the pseudogene TRBV3-2) to TRBJ1-1, with D unclear. Per germline, CDR1 LGHDT and CDR2 YNNKEL (reference sequence). The ends were cut back, 1 base at V and 6 bases at J, with 6 bases in the middle. The CDR3 contains 12 residues.

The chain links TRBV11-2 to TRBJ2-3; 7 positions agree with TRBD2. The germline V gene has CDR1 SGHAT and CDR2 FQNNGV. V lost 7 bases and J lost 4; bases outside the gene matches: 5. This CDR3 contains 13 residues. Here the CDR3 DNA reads TGTGCCAGCATTGCGGGAGAAGCAGATACGCAGTATTTT. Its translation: CASIAGEADTQYF.

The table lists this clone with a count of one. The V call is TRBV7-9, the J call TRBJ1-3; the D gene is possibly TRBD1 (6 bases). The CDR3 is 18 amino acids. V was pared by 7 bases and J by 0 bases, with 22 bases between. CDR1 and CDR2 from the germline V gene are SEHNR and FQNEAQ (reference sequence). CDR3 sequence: CASTKVGTPNNSGNTIYF. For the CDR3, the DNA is TGTGCCAGCACCAAGGTCGGGACACCAAACAACTCTGGAAACACCATATATTTT.

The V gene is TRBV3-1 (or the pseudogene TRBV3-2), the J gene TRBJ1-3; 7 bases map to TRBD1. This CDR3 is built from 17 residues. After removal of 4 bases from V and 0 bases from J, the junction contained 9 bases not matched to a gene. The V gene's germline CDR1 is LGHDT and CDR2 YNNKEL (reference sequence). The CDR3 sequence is CASSPMGDSFSGNTIYF. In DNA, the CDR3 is TGTGCCAGCAGCCCCATGGGGGACAGCTTCTCTGGAAACACCATATATTTT.

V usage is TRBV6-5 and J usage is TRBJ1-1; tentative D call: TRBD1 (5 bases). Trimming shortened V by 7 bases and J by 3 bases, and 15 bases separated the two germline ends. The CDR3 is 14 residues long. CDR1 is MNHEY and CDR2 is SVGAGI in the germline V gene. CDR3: CASIHPGGDTEAFF. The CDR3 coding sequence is TGTGCCAGCATCCACCCGGGGGGGGACACTGAAGCTTTCTTT.